The clone carrying this TCR beta chain was observed a handful of times. Its antigen is currently unknown. Naive, central memory, regulatory and stem cell-like memory cells within the CD4+ compartment were sorted using CD45RO/CCR7/CD25/CD127/CD95/CD27. Germline trimming cut 0 bases from V and 7 bases from J; bases unmatched to any gene: 5. The CDR3 spans 15 residues. The V gene's germline CDR1 is SEHNR and CDR2 FQNEAQ (reference sequence). This sample stems from a study of beta chain features in type 1 diabetes. Study findings and constraints: Researchers reported that naive, central memory and Treg TCRB repertoires appeared more similar in patients than in healthy donors. Moderate but significant shortening of TCRB CDR3s was recorded in all four CD4+ subsets from Type 1 diabetes patients.

Of the isolated RNA, all was reverse transcribed, and so the sequenced material was expressed TCRB transcripts. Sequencing was performed with immunoSEQ multiplex PCR; in TCRdb, only in-frame clones are kept and a portion is missing. The sample carries some 160,000 clones, 7.5% to 9.5% recorded once. The chain recombines TRBV7-9 with TRBJ2-1, with TRBD2 matching 8 bases. This receptor was obtained from a woman under 30 with type 1 diabetes. Sequencing was performed on central memory CD4+ T cells from blood. The CDR3: CASSLALGLANEQFF. The CDR3 DNA follows: TGTGCCAGCAGCTTAGCGCTCGGACTAGCAAATGAGCAGTTCTTC.